This TCR beta chain originates from a study of vaccination and CD4 T cells after COVID-19. Across the whole study: Overlapping SARS-CoV-2, HCoV-NL63, HCoV-OC43 and HCoV-229E spike peptides were used to stimulate cells. The study, taken as a whole, reports: 304 of 307 vaccine-specific clones from convalescent patients were spike mono-reactive.

The V gene's germline CDR1 is SEHNR and CDR2 FQNEAQ (reference sequence). The germline V and J ends were trimmed by 5 bases and 6 bases, with 21 bases remaining between them. The CDR3 sequence is 16 residues long. Cultured CD4+ T cell DNA was sequenced using the Oncomine TCR Beta short-read assay. A single record per CDR3 protein comes from TCRdb applying MiXCR to the PCR reads. The profile shows 15,000 to 17,000 distinct CDR3 sequences, approximately 52% of them singletons. As to this clonotype: Antigen unknown.

Indicated treatment: roughly 11-day PBMC culture with coronavirus spike peptide pools or control peptides (ViraFEST assay). Once peptide pools had expanded antigen-specific T cells, ViraFEST sequenced TCRs. Per-well cultures of 1.8 million or so PBMCs received about 9.5 IU/ml IL-2 and about 9.1 ug/ml peptide pools. The sample comprised CD4+ T cells from blood, cultured in vitro. The chain recombines TRBV7-9 with TRBJ2-3; the D gene is possibly TRBD2 (6 bases). This sequence was found in a human donor who had recovered from COVID-19. CDR3 amino acids: CASSKPGLHAHDTQYF. CDR3 in DNA: TGTGCCAGCAGCAAACCGGGACTTCATGCACATGATACGCAGTATTTT.